The clone carrying this TCR beta chain was detected only a few times. The CDR3 extends over 16 amino acids. The ends were cut back, 2 bases at V and 1 base at J, with 11 bases in the middle. Germline CDR1 is SEHNR and CDR2 is FQNEAQ (reference sequence). In TCRdb, the RT-PCR reads were re-called with MiXCR into one record per CDR3 protein. The sample has 150,000 to 200,000 distinct CDR3 sequences, about 9% seen once; the top ten hold approximately 10%. These data belong to a study of response to subunit inactivated influenza vaccine. The chain employs TRBV7-9 and TRBJ2-2, with a tentative D call TRBD1 (5 bases). The input for sequencing was non-naive T cells sorted from PBMCs, taken on the day of vaccination. This clonotype was sampled from a man aged 50 to 60 who received an inactivated influenza vaccine. The CDR3 region is CASSLPRARNTGELFF. The DNA of the CDR3 is TGTGCCAGCAGCTTACCCAGGGCTAGGAACACCGGGGAGCTGTTTTTT. The entire variable domain, with the rest obtained from reference TRBV7-9 and TRBJ2-2, is as follows: DTGVSQNPRHKITKRGQNVTFRCDPISEHNRLYWYRQTLGQGPEFLTYFQNEAQLEKSRLLSDRFSAERPKGSFSTLEIQRTEQGDSAMYLCASSLPRARNTGELFFGEGSRLTVL.